The 20 T cell receptor beta chains reported below all come from one sample, sequenced in a study of blood T cell repertoires in COVID-19. Method: immunoSEQ multiplex PCR; TCRdb's copy keeps in-frame clones and lacks some. Seen here are roughly 250,000 clones, 79% observed once, and the top ten hold 3% to 4%. Sequencing used peripheral blood. These receptors were collected from a woman between 40 and 50 years old with active or convalescent COVID-19.

The chain uses TRBV30 and TRBJ1-1, with TRBD1 matching over 7 bases. CDR3 length: 12 amino acids. From germline, CDR1 is GTSNPN and CDR2 SVGIG (reference sequence). The junction had 5 bases not matched to a gene; V was cut back by 5 bases and J by 5 bases. The CDR3 sequence: CAWATGPTEAFF. CDR3 in DNA: TGTGCCTGGGCGACAGGGCCAACTGAAGCTTTCTTT.

The chain employs TRBV18 and TRBJ1-1, with 7 nucleotides matching TRBD1. Germline CDR1 reads KGHSH; CDR2 reads LQKENI. V lost 2 bases and J lost 1; bases outside the gene matches: 4. The CDR3 is 15 amino acids. CDR3 nucleotide sequence: TGTGCCAGCTCACCAGCCGGACAGGCGAACACTGAAGCTTTCTTT. Encoded protein: CASSPAGQANTEAFF.

On this clone: This sample includes further DNA sequences coding for the same CDR3. CDR3 sequence (DNA): TGTGCCAGCAGTAGGAGACCTAGCACAGATACGCAGTATTTT. The encoded protein is CASSRRPSTDTQYF. The chain carries TRBV6-5 and TRBJ2-3, with D unresolved. CDR3 size: 14 residues. Germline assignment: CDR1 MNHEY and CDR2 SVGAGI. Trimming pared 5 bases from V and 0 bases from J, leaving 9 bases between.

This clone was observed once. V and J are TRBV27 and TRBJ2-6; the D is unclear. CDR3 size: 13 residues. V was cut by 3 bases and J by 3 bases, with 3 bases left in between. Germline V lookup: CDR1 MNHEY, CDR2 SMNVEV (reference sequence). CDR3 loop: CASSLSGANVLTF. As DNA, the CDR3 is TGTGCCAGCAGTTTGAGTGGGGCCAACGTCCTGACTTTC.

The J gene is TRBJ2-7, the V gene TRBV28; 7 nucleotides agree with TRBD1. This CDR3 has 14 amino acids. V shed 5 bases and J 1 base; nucleotides not matched to a gene: 5. Germline V gene sequence: CDR1 MDHEN, CDR2 SYDVKM. The DNA for the CDR3 is TGTGCCAGCAGTCTAGGGGGCAGATCCTACGAGCAGTACTTC. Translation: CASSLGGRSYEQYF.

This clone counts as medium-sized. CDR3 DNA sequence: TGCGCCAGCAGCTTTTGGGGGGTCACTGAAGCTTTCTTT. Residues: CASSFWGVTEAFF. This chain joins TRBV5-1 and TRBJ1-1, with TRBD1 as a possible D gene (5 bases). This CDR3 is built from 13 residues. In germline, CDR1 is SGHRS, CDR2 YFSETQ. With 2 bases removed from V and 4 bases from J, the gap between germline ends came to 9 bases.

Only one count was recorded for this clone. The gene calls are TRBV18 and TRBJ1-1, with TRBD1 as a possible D gene (5 bases). The CDR3 loop spans 14 amino acids. The V gene's germline CDR1 is KGHSH and CDR2 LQKENI. V was clipped by 3 bases and J by 3 bases, with 11 bases between them. The CDR3 nucleotides are TGTGCCAGCTCACCGGGCCGGGGGGACACTGAAGCTTTCTTT. It specifies CASSPGRGDTEAFF.

V gene TRBV30 combines with J gene TRBJ1-2, with no clear D. The germline V gene encodes CDR1 GTSNPN and CDR2 SVGIG (reference sequence). V was clipped by 0 bases and J by 9 bases, with 17 bases between them. This CDR3 is 14 amino acids long. The CDR3, as DNA: TGTGCCTGGAGTGTAGGAGGATCTCTTCGAAGCTACACCTTC. It encodes CAWSVGGSLRSYTF.

V gene TRBV5-6 combines with J gene TRBJ1-1; perhaps TRBD1 as D (5 bases). V gave up 3 bases and J gave up 1 base, with 7 bases separating them. The CDR3 is 13 amino acids. Germline assignment: CDR1 SGHDT and CDR2 YYEEEE. CDR3 nucleotide sequence: TGTGCCAGCAGCTCCGGACAGAACACTGAAGCTTTCTTT. Translating gives CASSSGQNTEAFF. Full variable domain (rest looked up from reference TRBV5-6 and TRBJ1-1): DAGVTQSPTHLIKTRGQQVTLRCSPKSGHDTVSWYQQALGQGPQFIFQYYEEEERQRGNFPDRFSGHQFPNYSSELNVNALLLGDSALYLCASSSGQNTEAFFGQGTRLTVV.

The chain carries TRBV13 and TRBJ2-2, with a tentative D call TRBD1 (6 bases). CDR3 length: 14 amino acids. Trimming left V 5 bases short and J 6 bases short, with 13 bases between. CDR1 is PRHDT and CDR2 is FYEKMQ in the germline V gene (reference sequence). The CDR3 DNA reads TGTGCCAGCAGCGCATACAGGGAAGCCGGGGAGCTGTTTTTT. This gives the protein CASSAYREAGELFF.

In its sample, this clone was seen a few times. The V gene is TRBV11-2, the J gene TRBJ2-7; TRBD2 aligns across 9 bases. This CDR3 spans 15 amino acids. The germline gives CDR1 SGHAT, CDR2 FQNNGV. J lost 4 bases, V lost 1 base, and 5 bases had no gene match. The CDR3 here is CASSLVAGEAYEQYV. CDR3 nucleotides: TGTGCCAGCAGCTTAGTAGCGGGGGAAGCGTACGAGCAGTACGTC.

The V and J genes are TRBV27 and TRBJ2-1; TRBD2 matches 9 bases. J was trimmed by 6 bases and V by 8 bases; bases with no gene match: 11. The CDR3 spans 15 residues. CDR1 is MNHEY, CDR2 SMNVEV, per germline (reference sequence). CDR3 DNA: TGTGCCAGCGGGGGAAAAATACTAGCGGGCAATGAGCAGTTCTTC. This encodes CASGGKILAGNEQFF.

The chain has TRBV2 and TRBJ1-5; 9 nucleotides line up with TRBD1. Germline trimming cut 5 bases from V and 8 bases from J; bases unmatched to any gene: 4. The germline gives CDR1 SNHLY, CDR2 FYNNEI. The CDR3 is made up of 13 amino acids. The chain's CDR3 is CASSYRGREPQHF. DNA for the CDR3: TGTGCCAGCAGTTACAGGGGGCGCGAGCCCCAGCATTTT.

This chain connects TRBV5-1 to TRBJ2-1; D is possibly TRBD2 (6 bases). Between the trimmed V and J ends, which lost 7 bases and 10 bases, there was a span of 21 bases. Germline values: CDR1 SGHRS, CDR2 YFSETQ. CDR3 size: 14 residues. CDR3 region: CASRGVGASGEQFF. CDR3 bases: TGCGCCAGCCGCGGGGTCGGAGCCAGTGGGGAGCAGTTCTTC.

The chain has TRBV5-1 and TRBJ2-7; D possibly corresponds to TRBD1 (5 bases). This CDR3 has 13 amino acids. CDR1 is SGHRS, CDR2 YFSETQ, per germline. V was shortened by 2 bases and J by 5 bases, with 11 bases between the two germline ends. CDR3 nucleotides: TGCGCCAGCAGCTTTAGTCAGGGCAACGAGCAGTACTTC. It specifies CASSFSQGNEQYF.

This clone has just one count. The chain combines TRBV3-1 (or the pseudogene TRBV3-2) with TRBJ1-1, with a weak D call TRBD1 (5 bases). The CDR3 has 16 amino acids. With 4 bases removed from V and 4 bases from J, the gap between germline ends came to 19 bases. In germline, CDR1 is LGHDT, CDR2 YNNKEL (reference sequence). The CDR3 protein is CASSRHLRVGSTEAFF. The CDR3 DNA reads as TGTGCCAGCAGCCGTCACCTCAGGGTAGGAAGCACTGAAGCTTTCTTT.

The sample holds a few counts of this clone. This chain joins TRBV3-1 (or the pseudogene TRBV3-2) and TRBJ1-2, with D maybe TRBD1 (6 bases). The CDR3 has 16 residues. Germline values: CDR1 LGHDT, CDR2 YNNKEL (reference sequence). Trimming took off 1 base at V and 4 bases at J, with 16 bases between the two ends. The CDR3 coding sequence is TGTGCCAGCAGCCAAGGCGGGGGCAGGGCGATCTATGGCTACACCTTC. This gives the protein CASSQGGGRAIYGYTF.

V is TRBV19 and J is TRBJ2-2, with a possible D match to TRBD2 (7 bases). V dropped 4 bases and J dropped 7 bases, with 16 bases sitting between them. Per the germline V gene, CDR1 is LNHDA and CDR2 is SQIVND (reference sequence). The CDR3 contains 15 residues. CDR3 DNA: TGTGCCAGTAGTAGGGGGGGACAATTGCTCGGGGAGCTGTTTTTT. Encoded protein: CASSRGGQLLGELFF.

This clone was recorded a few times. The DNA of the CDR3 is TGTGCCATCAGTAGCGGGGGGCCCACAGATACGCAGTATTTT. Amino acids: CAISSGGPTDTQYF. This chain joins TRBV10-3 and TRBJ2-3, with 9 bases aligning to TRBD2. Per the germline V gene, CDR1 is ENHRY and CDR2 is SYGVKD. Trimming took 5 bases from V and 2 from J; bases not matched to a gene: 2. The CDR3 spans 14 residues.

The V and J genes are TRBV28 and TRBJ1-2; D perhaps matches TRBD1 (6 bases). The CDR3 runs 12 residues. V was cut by 5 bases and J by 8 bases, with 12 bases left in between. CDR1 and CDR2 (germline): MDHEN, SYDVKM. In nucleotides, the CDR3 is TGTGCCAGCAGTCTGGGACACCGAGGCTACACCTTC. Protein product: CASSLGHRGYTF.